This paragraph reports one T cell receptor (beta chain). What it binds is unknown. Two lung cancer pathologists independently confirmed each histologic diagnosis. Macro-dissection enriched premalignant or tumor cells before nucleic acid extraction. This CDR3 region has 14 residues. The ends were cut back, 5 bases at V and 8 bases at J, with 16 bases in the middle. The germline CDR1 and CDR2 sequences are LNHDA and SQIVND (reference sequence). The data derive from a study of immune evolution from preneoplasia to lung adenocarcinoma. Study-wide findings and caveats: Clonality was highest in normal lung, lower in later-stage lesions apparently.

The data were produced by immunoSEQ multiplex PCR, yet TCRdb's version contains in-frame clones alone and is incomplete. The data contain 14,000 or so clones, 65% to 90% of them seen just once; the ten biggest clones take up approximately 2.8%. This sequence joins TRBV19 and TRBJ2-1, with D possibly TRBD1 on 6 matching bases. This clonotype originated in a donor at least 70 years old with lung adenocarcinoma. The sequencing sample was made of FFPE lung adenocarcinoma in situ tissue. The chain's CDR3 is CASSANRVRDEQFF. As DNA, the CDR3 is TGTGCCAGTAGTGCGAACAGGGTGAGGGATGAGCAGTTCTTC.